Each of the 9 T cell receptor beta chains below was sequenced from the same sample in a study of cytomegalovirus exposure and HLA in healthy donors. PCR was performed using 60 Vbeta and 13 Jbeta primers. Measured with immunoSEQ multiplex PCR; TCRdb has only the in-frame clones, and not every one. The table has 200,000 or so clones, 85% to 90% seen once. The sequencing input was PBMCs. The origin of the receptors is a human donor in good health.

The CDR3 region is CASSLTLAGLYNEQFF. For the CDR3, the DNA is TGTGCCAGCAGCTTAACGCTAGCGGGATTATACAATGAGCAGTTCTTC. V gene TRBV7-3 combines with J gene TRBJ2-1, with TRBD2 matching 9 bases. V shed 0 bases, J shed 4 bases, and the junction held 4 bases outside the gene matches. The CDR3 contains 16 residues. The germline CDR1 and CDR2 sequences are SGHTA and FQGTGA.

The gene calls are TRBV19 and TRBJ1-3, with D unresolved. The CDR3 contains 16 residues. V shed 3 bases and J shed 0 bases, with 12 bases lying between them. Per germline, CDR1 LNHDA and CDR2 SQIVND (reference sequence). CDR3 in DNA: TGTGCCAGTAGTATCCCAGGTCGGGACTCTGGAAACACCATATATTTT. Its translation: CASSIPGRDSGNTIYF. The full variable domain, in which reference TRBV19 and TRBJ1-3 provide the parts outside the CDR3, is DGGITQSPKYLFRKEGQNVTLSCEQNLNHDAMYWYRQDPGQGLRLIYYSQIVNDFQKGDIAEGYSVSREKKESFPLTVTSAQKNPTAFYLCASSIPGRDSGNTIYFGEGSWLTVV.

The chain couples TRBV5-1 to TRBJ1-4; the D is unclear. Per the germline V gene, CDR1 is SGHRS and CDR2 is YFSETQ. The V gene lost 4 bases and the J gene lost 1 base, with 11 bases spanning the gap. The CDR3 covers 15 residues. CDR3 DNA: TGCGCCAGCAGCCCCCCGGGAGGAACTAATGAAAAACTGTTTTTT. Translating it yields CASSPPGGTNEKLFF.

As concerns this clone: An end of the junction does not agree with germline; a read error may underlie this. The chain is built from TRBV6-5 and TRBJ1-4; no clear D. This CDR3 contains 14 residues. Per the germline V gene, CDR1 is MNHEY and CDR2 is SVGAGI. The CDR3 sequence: CAGSQVATNEKLFF. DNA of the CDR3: TGTGCCGGCAGCCAGGTTGCAACTAATGAAAAACTGTTTTTT.

The CDR3 sequence: CASSSGQGANEQFF. The CDR3, as DNA: TGTGCCAGCAGCTCAGGACAGGGGGCCAATGAGCAGTTCTTC. The chain links TRBV9 to TRBJ2-1, with 11 nucleotides matching TRBD1. Trimming at V came to 4 bases and at J to 6 bases, leaving 3 bases not matched to a gene. CDR3 length: 14 residues. Germline V CDR1 and CDR2: SGDLS, YYNGEE. The full variable domain, rest sourced from reference TRBV9 and TRBJ2-1, is DSGVTQTPKHLITATGQRVTLRCSPRSGDLSVYWYQQSLDQGLQFLIQYYNGEERAKGNILERFSAQQFPDLHSELNLSSLELGDSALYFCASSSGQGANEQFFGPGTRLTVL.

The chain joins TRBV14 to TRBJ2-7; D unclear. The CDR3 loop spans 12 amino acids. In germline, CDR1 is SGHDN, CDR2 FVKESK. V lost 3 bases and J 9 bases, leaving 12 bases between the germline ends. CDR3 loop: CASSQSLTLQYF. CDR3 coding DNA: TGTGCCAGCAGCCAGAGCCTGACTCTGCAGTACTTC. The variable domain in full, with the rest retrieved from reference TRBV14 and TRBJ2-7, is EAGVTQFPSHSVIEKGQTVTLRCDPISGHDNLYWYRRVMGKEIKFLLHFVKESKQDESGMPNNRFLAERTGGTYSTLKVQPAELEDSGVYFCASSQSLTLQYFGPGTRLTVT.

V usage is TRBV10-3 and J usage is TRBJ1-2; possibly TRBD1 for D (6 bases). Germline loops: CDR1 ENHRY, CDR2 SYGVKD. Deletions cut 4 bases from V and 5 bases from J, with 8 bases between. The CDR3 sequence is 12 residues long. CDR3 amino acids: CAISAGDYGYTF. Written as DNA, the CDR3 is TGTGCCATCAGTGCAGGGGATTATGGCTACACCTTC.

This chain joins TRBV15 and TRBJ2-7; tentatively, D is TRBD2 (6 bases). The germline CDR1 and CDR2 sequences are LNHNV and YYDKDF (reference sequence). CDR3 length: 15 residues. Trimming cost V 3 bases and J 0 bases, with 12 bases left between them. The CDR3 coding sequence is TGTGCCACCAGCAGGGGAGTAGCGGCCTCCTACGAGCAGTACTTC. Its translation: CATSRGVAASYEQYF. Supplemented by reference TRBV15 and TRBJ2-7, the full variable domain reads DAMVIQNPRYQVTQFGKPVTLSCSQTLNHNVMYWYQQKSSQAPKLLFHYYDKDFNNEADTPDNFQSRRPNTSFCFLDIRSPGLGDTAMYLCATSRGVAASYEQYFGPGTRLTVT.

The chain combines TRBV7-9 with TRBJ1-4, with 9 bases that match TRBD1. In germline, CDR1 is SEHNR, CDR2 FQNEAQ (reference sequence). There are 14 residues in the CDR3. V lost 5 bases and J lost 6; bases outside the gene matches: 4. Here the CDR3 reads CASSPRQGDEKLFF. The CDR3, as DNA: TGTGCCAGCAGCCCAAGACAGGGGGATGAAAAACTGTTTTTT.